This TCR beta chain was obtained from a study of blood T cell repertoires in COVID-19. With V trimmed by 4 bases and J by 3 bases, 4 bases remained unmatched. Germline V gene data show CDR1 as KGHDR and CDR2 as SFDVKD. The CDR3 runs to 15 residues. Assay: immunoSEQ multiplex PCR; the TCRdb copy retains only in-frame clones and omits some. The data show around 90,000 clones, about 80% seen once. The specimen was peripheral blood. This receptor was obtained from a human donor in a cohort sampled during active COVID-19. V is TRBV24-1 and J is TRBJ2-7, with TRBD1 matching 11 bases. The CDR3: CATSETGTGGYEQYF. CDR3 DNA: TGTGCCACCAGTGAGACAGGGACAGGGGGCTACGAGCAGTACTTC.